Listed below are T cell receptor beta chains from one sample, sequenced in a study of blood T cell repertoires in COVID-19. Generated by immunoSEQ multiplex PCR, the TCRdb table keeps only in-frame clones and is missing some. Of 250,000 to 400,000 clones listed, roughly 90% were seen once; the top ten hold roughly 2.8%. Sequencing was done on a sample of peripheral blood. Receptor source: a young woman with COVID-19, enrolled during active disease. The CDR3 runs from the conserved cysteine through the conserved F or W. A D gene is named only where the DNA matches it firmly. The size of a clone is reported for some rows only, either as once, few or many, or as a class for expanded clones.

d_call,v_call,j_call,clone_size,cdr3_aa,cdr3_nt
.,TRBV19,TRBJ2-1,.,CASSPRYNEQFF,TGTGCCAGTAGTCCCCGGTACAATGAGCAGTTCTTC
.,TRBV30,TRBJ1-2,.,CAWSVQGAYGNTF,TGTGCCTGGAGTGTACAGGGAGCTTATGGGAACACCTTC
.,TRBV4-1,TRBJ2-7,once,CASSQDLASQPYEQYF,TGCGCCAGCAGCCAAGATCTGGCTAGCCAACCCTACGAGCAGTACTTC
.,TRBV6-5,TRBJ1-2,.,CASSSGIGTGYGYTF,TGTGCCAGCAGTTCCGGGATAGGAACAGGGTACGGCTACACCTTC
TRBD1,TRBV11-1,TRBJ1-2,few,CASSGQGQLYGYTF,TGTGCCAGCAGCGGCCAGGGACAGCTTTATGGCTACACCTTC
.,TRBV2,TRBJ1-2,few,CASSTSGSYTF,TGTGCCAGCAGTACATCGGGGAGCTACACCTTC
.,TRBV5-1,TRBJ1-1,.,CASSLNEGMNTEAFF,TGCGCCAGCAGCTTGAATGAGGGCATGAACACTGAAGCTTTCTTT
.,TRBV6-5,TRBJ1-1,few,CASRLDHGSNTEAFF,TGTGCCAGCAGGCTTGATCATGGTAGCAACACTGAAGCTTTCTTT
TRBD1,TRBV28,TRBJ1-2,.,CASSFQGQVYGYTF,TGTGCCAGCAGTTTCCAAGGACAGGTCTATGGCTACACCTTC
.,TRBV6-1,TRBJ1-5,.,CASSDTMRLAVEPQHF,TGTGCCAGCAGTGATACCATGAGACTTGCCGTCGAGCCCCAGCATTTT
TRBD1,TRBV6-5,TRBJ1-2,.,CASFRDRGGYTF,TGTGCCAGCTTCCGGGACAGGGGTGGCTACACCTTC
TRBD1,TRBV25-1,TRBJ1-1,.,CASSEGALGQVNTEAFF,TGTGCCAGCAGTGAGGGAGCCCTGGGACAGGTGAACACTGAAGCTTTCTTT
.,TRBV27,TRBJ2-1,.,CASGGRPAFF,TGTGCCAGCGGCGGGCGTCCGGCGTTCTTC
.,TRBV27,TRBJ2-2,.,CASSPSWGAVSNTGELFF,TGTGCCAGCAGTCCATCGTGGGGAGCGGTCTCGAACACCGGGGAGCTGTTTTTT
.,TRBV6-1,TRBJ2-7,.,CASSERYKTVYEQYF,TGTGCCAGCAGTGAAAGGTATAAGACAGTTTACGAGCAGTACTTC
.,TRBV19,TRBJ2-3,.,CASSETSTDTQYF,TGTGCCAGTAGCGAGACTAGCACAGATACGCAGTATTTT
.,TRBV10-3,TRBJ1-5,few,CATTQGGGNQPQHF,TGTGCCACAACACAGGGTGGTGGCAATCAGCCCCAGCATTTT
TRBD1,TRBV27,TRBJ1-5,.,CASSLEGAHQPQHF,TGTGCCAGCAGTTTAGAGGGGGCTCATCAGCCCCAGCATTTT
TRBD1,TRBV7-8,TRBJ1-1,.,CASSLDRVNTEAFF,TGTGCCAGCAGCTTGGACAGGGTGAACACTGAAGCTTTCTTT
.,TRBV15,TRBJ1-1,once,CATRYNTEAFF,TGTGCCACCCGCTATAACACTGAAGCTTTCTTT
TRBD1,TRBV2,TRBJ1-3,.,CASRQGGGNTIYF,TGTGCCAGCAGGCAGGGGGGAGGAAACACCATATATTTT
.,TRBV18,TRBJ2-5,.,CASSPRRAAFIETQYF,TGTGCCAGCTCACCACGACGTGCGGCTTTTATAGAGACCCAGTACTTC
.,TRBV20-1,TRBJ1-1,.,CSASAGKSEAFF,TGCAGTGCTAGTGCAGGGAAAAGCGAAGCTTTCTTT
TRBD1,TRBV11-2,TRBJ1-3,.,CASSVDRVGNTIYF,TGTGCCAGCAGCGTAGACAGGGTGGGGAACACCATATATTTT
.,TRBV15,TRBJ2-1,.,CATSAGSSYNEQFF,TGTGCCACCAGCGCGGGGAGCTCCTACAATGAGCAGTTCTTC
TRBD2,TRBV11-2,TRBJ2-7,once,CASSVGLAGVYEQYF,TGTGCCAGCAGCGTGGGACTAGCGGGAGTCTACGAGCAGTACTTC
.,TRBV28,TRBJ1-5,.,CASSPLMNNQPQHF,TGTGCCAGCAGCCCACTGATGAACAATCAGCCCCAGCATTTT
.,TRBV12-5,TRBJ1-3,.,CASGLSGEGSGNTIYF,TGTGCTAGTGGGTTATCCGGGGAGGGGTCTGGAAACACCATATATTTT
TRBD2,TRBV10-3,TRBJ2-1,.,CAISWPGLAPSSYNEQFF,TGTGCCATCAGTTGGCCGGGACTAGCGCCAAGCTCCTACAATGAGCAGTTCTTC
.,TRBV29-1,TRBJ1-2,.,CSVEGPAYGYTF,TGCAGCGTTGAGGGCCCCGCCTATGGCTACACCTTC
TRBD1,TRBV30,TRBJ2-7,.,CAWTGGREQYF,TGTGCCTGGACAGGGGGCAGGGAGCAGTACTTC
TRBD1,TRBV6-2/TRBV6-3,TRBJ1-1,.,CASSSGTGKTEAFF,TGTGCCAGCAGTTCTGGGACAGGGAAAACTGAAGCTTTCTTT